What follows are 9 T cell receptor beta chains derived from one specimen sequenced in a study of beta chain features in type 1 diabetes. TCRB transcripts that were expressed got sequenced, as all of the isolated RNA had been reverse transcribed. Assay used: immunoSEQ multiplex PCR; TCRdb lists only in-frame clones, some missing. The sample lists roughly 100,000 clones; 25% to 35% were seen once. Study-wide points: Type 1 diabetes patients had TCRB CDR3s that were shorter (moderately but significantly so) in all four CD4+ subsets.

The antigens for these receptors are not known. Material: central memory CD4+ T cells from blood. These TCRs come from a woman in her late teens or twenties with type 1 diabetes.

This clone was observed many times. V gene TRBV4-3 combines with J gene TRBJ1-3, with a weak D call TRBD1 (6 bases). V was cut by 0 bases and J by 5 bases, with 20 bases left in between. In germline, CDR1 is LGHNA, CDR2 YSLEER. This CDR3 contains 18 residues. CDR3 nucleotides: TGCGCCAGCAGCCAAGAGGGGCGATCGGACAGTCGGAGAAACACCATATATTTT. Amino acid sequence: CASSQEGRSDSRRNTIYF.

The chain is built from TRBV19 and TRBJ2-1; 8 nucleotides match TRBD1. This CDR3 contains 16 residues. Germline V gene lookup returns CDR1 LNHDA and CDR2 SQIVND (reference sequence). V gave up 3 bases and J gave up 3 bases; unmatched junction bases: 7. The CDR3 region is CASSISRQGFYNEQFF. As DNA, the CDR3 is TGTGCCAGTAGTATCTCCCGACAGGGGTTCTACAATGAGCAGTTCTTC.

The gene calls are TRBV5-6 and TRBJ1-1, with unresolved D. Germline V CDR1 and CDR2: SGHDT, YYEEEE. Trimming left V 4 bases short and J 0 bases short, with 13 bases between. This CDR3 is 15 amino acids long. The DNA of the CDR3 is TGTGCCAGCAGCGGGGAGCTCTGGATGAACACTGAAGCTTTCTTT. This codes for CASSGELWMNTEAFF.

This chain joins TRBV7-2 and TRBJ2-5, with a possible D match to TRBD1 (5 bases). There are 15 residues in the CDR3. Germline V gene sequence: CDR1 SGHTA, CDR2 FQGNSA. The V and J ends lost 0 bases and 3 bases respectively, with 11 bases between them. DNA for the CDR3: TGTGCCAGCAGCTTAGCGGGGCAGCCCAAAGAGACCCAGTACTTC. The encoded protein is CASSLAGQPKETQYF.

This clone was detected only a few times. V usage is TRBV6-5 and J usage is TRBJ1-4; 8 bases are a match to TRBD1. Germline V gene data show CDR1 as MNHEY and CDR2 as SVGAGI. CDR3 length: 14 residues. The V and J ends lost 8 bases and 10 bases, in that order; junction bases with no gene match: 12. The CDR3 loop is CASRSSGQGGKLFF. CDR3 coding DNA: TGTGCCAGCCGCAGTTCCGGACAGGGAGGAAAACTGTTTTTT.

This clone was seen more than once but under ten times. The V call is TRBV6-6, the J call TRBJ2-1; 11 positions match TRBD2. In germline, CDR1 is MNHNY, CDR2 SVGAGI (reference sequence). Trimming removed 6 bases from V and 3 bases from J; junction bases left unmatched: 4. The CDR3 contains 15 residues. CDR3 loop: CASSRLAGGYNEQFF. The CDR3 nucleotides are TGTGCCAGCAGCCGCCTAGCGGGAGGCTACAATGAGCAGTTCTTC.

The V and J genes are TRBV7-8 and TRBJ1-1; 11 nucleotides match TRBD1. This CDR3 contains 13 residues. Per germline, CDR1 SGHVS and CDR2 FQNEAQ. Trimming removed 7 bases from V and 4 bases from J; junction bases left unmatched: 2. CDR3 sequence reads: CASKDRGPTEAFF. The CDR3 DNA is TGTGCCAGCAAGGACAGGGGGCCCACTGAAGCTTTCTTT.

The V and J genes are TRBV9 and TRBJ2-7, with 10 bases fitting TRBD2. Germline CDR1 is SGDLS and CDR2 is YYNGEE. The V gene end was trimmed by 4 bases and the J gene end by 7 bases; junction bases not matched to a gene: 8. The CDR3 runs to 14 residues. The CDR3: CASSLLAGAGEQYF. The DNA for the CDR3 is TGTGCCAGCAGCCTCCTAGCGGGAGCCGGGGAGCAGTACTTC.

V gene TRBV2 combines with J gene TRBJ1-1; D is possibly TRBD1 (5 bases). The germline V and J ends were trimmed by 3 bases and 10 bases, with 12 bases remaining between them. This CDR3 has 12 residues. Germline assignment: CDR1 SNHLY and CDR2 FYNNEI. The CDR3 coding sequence is TGTGCCAGCAGTGAGGGGCAGGCACGAGCTTTCTTT. Translated: CASSEGQARAFF.